The 30 T cell receptor beta chains below were found in one sample sequenced in a study of blood T cell repertoires in COVID-19. Method: immunoSEQ multiplex PCR; TCRdb's copy keeps in-frame clones and lacks some. In the table there are hundreds of thousands of clones, 70% to 90% of which are singletons. The sequenced material came from peripheral blood. Receptor source: a man in his forties or fifties with acute or convalescent COVID-19.

A note on this clone: Other DNA sequences in this specimen translate into the identical CDR3. This chain joins TRBV6-2 or TRBV6-3 and TRBJ2-5, with D maybe TRBD2 (7 bases). CDR1 MNHEY and CDR2 SVGEGT come from the germline V gene. This CDR3 is 15 amino acids long. V gave up 2 bases and J gave up 4 bases, with 14 bases separating them. This CDR3 is CASSYGGGPRETQYF. For the CDR3, the DNA is TGTGCCAGCAGTTACGGGGGGGGGCCTAGAGAGACCCAGTACTTC.

The rearrangement joins TRBV5-5 to TRBJ1-1; tentative D call: TRBD1 (6 bases). The CDR3 contains 13 residues. The germline gives CDR1 SGHKS, CDR2 YYEKEE (reference sequence). Trimming stripped 0 bases from V and 11 bases from J, with 14 bases between. CDR3 nucleotides: TGTGCCAGCAGCTTGGTGGTAGGGGGTGACGCTTTCTTT. Its translation: CASSLVVGGDAFF.

This chain links TRBV5-1 with TRBJ1-6; D is possibly TRBD1 (5 bases). Per germline, CDR1 SGHRS and CDR2 YFSETQ. V lost 5 bases and J lost 5, with 17 bases in between. The CDR3 spans 16 residues. The CDR3 nucleotides are TGCGCCAGCAGTGTTAGTGTCGGGACTGATAATTCACCCCTCCACTTT. Amino acid sequence: CASSVSVGTDNSPLHF.

The CDR3 DNA is TGTGCCAGCATAGCGGGGGGTCCACCTAGCTCCTACGAGCAGTACTTC. It codes for CASIAGGPPSSYEQYF. The chain uses TRBV28 and TRBJ2-7; 10 nucleotides align to TRBD2. Germline lookup yields CDR1 MDHEN and CDR2 SYDVKM. The CDR3 sequence is 16 residues long. V shed 7 bases and J 0 bases; nucleotides not matched to a gene: 9.

This chain links TRBV3-1 (or the pseudogene TRBV3-2) with TRBJ2-7, with D possibly matching TRBD2 (5 bases). The ends were cut back, 1 base at V and 1 base at J, with 11 bases in the middle. The germline CDR1 and CDR2 sequences are LGHDT and YNNKEL (reference sequence). There are 15 residues in the CDR3. The CDR3 DNA reads as TGTGCCAGCAGCCAAGCACTAGTAGGGTCCTACGAGCAGTACTTC. Residues: CASSQALVGSYEQYF.

This rearrangement joins TRBV30 to TRBJ1-1, with 7 nucleotides matching TRBD1. V trimming: 2 bases; J trimming: 5 bases; junction bases outside the gene matches: 5. Germline CDR1 is GTSNPN and CDR2 is SVGIG (reference sequence). CDR3 length: 13 residues. CDR3 DNA sequence: TGTGCCTGGAGTAGGGGGCTTAATACTGAAGCTTTCTTT. Its protein product is CAWSRGLNTEAFF.

The rearrangement uses TRBV10-1 and TRBJ1-1, with 8 bases matching TRBD1. The J segment lost 4 bases and the V segment lost 6 bases, leaving 19 bases of the junction unmatched. There are 18 residues in the CDR3. Germline loops: CDR1 WNHNN, CDR2 SYGVQD (reference sequence). The DNA for the CDR3 is TGCGCCAGCAGCCGCAACAAAGGAGGGACAGGCCTGGCCACTGAAGCTTTCTTT. Translating it yields CASSRNKGGTGLATEAFF.

This clone was counted once. V is TRBV28 and J is TRBJ2-7; the D is unclear. CDR3 length: 12 amino acids. Germline V CDR1 and CDR2: MDHEN, SYDVKM. V lost 7 bases to trimming and J lost 5 bases, with 12 bases between them. The DNA for the CDR3 is TGTGCCAGCACCTCAGGCAAAAACGAGCAGTACTTC. Protein: CASTSGKNEQYF.

The chain uses TRBV18 and TRBJ2-2; weak D call: TRBD1 (5 bases). CDR1 KGHSH and CDR2 LQKENI come from the germline V gene. The CDR3 is 17 residues long. V was clipped by 2 bases and J by 7 bases, with 20 bases between them. Here the CDR3 reads CASSPSRTPTFFGELFF. CDR3 in DNA: TGTGCCAGCTCACCAAGCCGGACACCCACTTTTTTCGGGGAGCTGTTTTTT.

The J gene is TRBJ1-1, the V gene TRBV29-1; the D gene is possibly TRBD1 (5 bases). V dropped 5 bases and J dropped 0 bases, with 7 bases sitting between them. CDR3 length: 12 amino acids. Germline V gene sequence: CDR1 SQVTM, CDR2 ANQGSEA. This CDR3 reads CSVRGLNTEAFF. In nucleotides, the CDR3 is TGCAGCGTTCGGGGGTTGAACACTGAAGCTTTCTTT.

The rearrangement links TRBV19 to TRBJ2-7, with TRBD1 identical over 8 bases. The CDR3 sequence is 15 residues long. CDR1 and CDR2 from the germline V gene are LNHDA and SQIVND (reference sequence). J was trimmed by 2 bases and V by 4 bases; bases with no gene match: 7. The CDR3 nucleotides read TGTGCCAGTAGTACCCGACAGGGGTCCCCCTACGAGCAGTACTTC. It encodes CASSTRQGSPYEQYF.

This clone was picked up a small number of times. This chain uses TRBV2 with TRBJ2-1, with TRBD2 matching over 9 bases. Germline loops: CDR1 SNHLY, CDR2 FYNNEI. V lost 6 bases, J lost 5 bases, and 2 bases stayed unmatched. The CDR3 has 13 amino acids. This chain's CDR3 is CASRRGGNNEQFF. CDR3 DNA: TGTGCCAGCAGGCGGGGGGGAAACAATGAGCAGTTCTTC. The entire variable domain, with the rest obtained from reference TRBV2 and TRBJ2-1, is as follows: EPEVTQTPSHQVTQMGQEVILRCVPISNHLYFYWYRQILGQKVEFLVSFYNNEISEKSEIFDDQFSVERPDGSNFTLKIRSTKLEDSAMYFCASRRGGNNEQFFGPGTRLTVL.

The chain employs TRBV14 and TRBJ1-6; 9 bases agree with TRBD1. The germline CDR1 and CDR2 sequences are SGHDN and FVKESK. This CDR3 is 14 amino acids long. Trimming took 3 bases from V and 9 from J; bases not matched to a gene: 3. The CDR3 is CASSQGQGSSPLHF. The CDR3 region has the DNA TGTGCCAGCAGCCAGGGACAGGGAAGTTCACCCCTCCACTTT.

This rearrangement joins TRBV2 to TRBJ2-2; weak D call: TRBD2 (7 bases). The ends were cut back, 7 bases at V and 5 bases at J, with 17 bases in the middle. Germline CDR1 reads SNHLY; CDR2 reads FYNNEI. This CDR3 region has 15 residues. This chain's CDR3 is CASNQRDKRTGELFF. CDR3 DNA: TGTGCCAGCAACCAGCGGGACAAGAGAACCGGGGAGCTGTTTTTT.

This chain uses TRBV27 with TRBJ2-1; 10 bases match TRBD2. V lost 3 bases, J lost 4 bases, and 6 bases stayed unmatched. The CDR3 loop spans 16 amino acids. Germline lookup yields CDR1 MNHEY and CDR2 SMNVEV (reference sequence). The CDR3 DNA is TGTGCCAGCAGTTTTTCTAGCGGGGGCCCTTACAATGAGCAGTTCTTC. This translates into CASSFSSGGPYNEQFF.

This chain uses TRBV19 with TRBJ2-1; 9 bases are a match to TRBD2. V dropped 9 bases and J dropped 7; count of bases not matched to a gene: 13. The CDR3 is 15 residues long. Per germline, CDR1 LNHDA and CDR2 SQIVND (reference sequence). CDR3 residues: CASSTLAGTVNEQFF. Here the CDR3 DNA reads TGTGCCAGCTCTACTCTAGCGGGGACAGTTAATGAGCAGTTCTTC.

The rearrangement joins TRBV28 to TRBJ2-7; 7 nucleotides align to TRBD1. The CDR3 is 12 amino acids. Germline trimming cut 6 bases from V and 6 bases from J; bases unmatched to any gene: 5. The V gene's germline CDR1 is MDHEN and CDR2 SYDVKM. The CDR3 DNA reads TGTGCCAGCAGCCTGACAGGGCTCGAGCAGTACTTC. Its protein is CASSLTGLEQYF.

This chain uses TRBV30 with TRBJ1-1; TRBD1 might be the D (6 bases). Germline V lookup: CDR1 GTSNPN, CDR2 SVGIG (reference sequence). The CDR3 spans 15 residues. V was trimmed by 7 bases and J by 4 bases, leaving 22 bases between them. The DNA of the CDR3 is TGTGCCTCCAACACAGGGTTGAACGCGGGCACTGAAGCTTTCTTT. Translated: CASNTGLNAGTEAFF.

This clone came up once. CDR3 nucleotides: TGTGCCAGCAGCTTGCTGGGACAGGGGGCAGGGGAGACCCAGTACTTC. The encoded protein is CASSLLGQGAGETQYF. The chain recombines TRBV7-9 with TRBJ2-5, with 12 bases identical to TRBD1. Germline V CDR1 and CDR2: SEHNR, FQNEAQ (reference sequence). CDR3 size: 16 residues. With 3 bases clipped from V and 5 bases from J, the junction kept 7 bases outside the gene matches.

V and J are TRBV3-1 (or the pseudogene TRBV3-2) and TRBJ2-4; TRBD1 might be the D (8 bases). The CDR3 extends over 15 amino acids. Germline V lookup: CDR1 LGHDT, CDR2 YNNKEL (reference sequence). Trimming stripped 5 bases from V and 7 bases from J, with 18 bases between. The CDR3 reads CASSFYRGGLNIQYF. CDR3 coding DNA: TGTGCCAGCAGCTTTTACAGGGGGGGACTGAACATTCAGTACTTC.

The chain joins TRBV15 to TRBJ1-6; tentatively, D is TRBD1 (5 bases). The germline V gene has CDR1 LNHNV and CDR2 YYDKDF (reference sequence). This CDR3 has 14 amino acids. V was clipped by 0 bases and J by 7 bases, with 7 bases between them. CDR3 DNA sequence: TGTGCCACCAGCAGAGATGGGGGGAATTCACCCCTCCACTTT. The encoded protein is CATSRDGGNSPLHF. The variable domain in full, with the rest retrieved from reference TRBV15 and TRBJ1-6, is DAMVIQNPRYQVTQFGKPVTLSCSQTLNHNVMYWYQQKSSQAPKLLFHYYDKDFNNEADTPDNFQSRRPNTSFCFLDIRSPGLGDTAMYLCATSRDGGNSPLHFGNGTRLTVT.

The V call is TRBV7-6, the J call TRBJ1-1, with D uncertain. Trimming left V 2 bases short and J 1 base short, with 14 bases between. CDR3 length: 16 residues. Germline V lookup: CDR1 SGHVS, CDR2 FNYEAQ. Here the CDR3 reads CASSLNRDMGNTEAFF. As DNA, the CDR3 is TGTGCCAGCAGCTTAAATCGGGATATGGGGAACACTGAAGCTTTCTTT. The variable domain in full, with the rest retrieved from reference TRBV7-6 and TRBJ1-1, is GAGVSQSPRYKVTKRGQDVALRCDPISGHVSLYWYRQALGQGPEFLTYFNYEAQQDKSGLPNDRFSAERPEGSISTLTIQRTEQRDSAMYRCASSLNRDMGNTEAFFGQGTRLTVV.

V is TRBV7-8 and J is TRBJ1-2; D is possibly TRBD1 (5 bases). V was trimmed by 2 bases and J by 4 bases, leaving 11 bases between them. Germline V gene sequence: CDR1 SGHVS, CDR2 FQNEAQ. The CDR3 sequence is 14 residues long. Written as DNA, the CDR3 is TGTGCCAGCAGCTTATCAGGGCACCCCTATGGCTACACCTTC. It yields the protein CASSLSGHPYGYTF.

The V and J genes are TRBV9 and TRBJ2-7; D possibly corresponds to TRBD1 (6 bases). V shed 0 bases and J shed 0 bases, with 19 bases lying between them. CDR1 is SGDLS and CDR2 is YYNGEE in the germline V gene. This CDR3 contains 18 residues. The CDR3 DNA reads as TGTGCCAGCAGCGTAGCTCCCAACGACAGGAGCCACTCCTACGAGCAGTACTTC. Translation gives CASSVAPNDRSHSYEQYF.

The V gene is TRBV7-9, the J gene TRBJ1-6, with a possible D match to TRBD1 (5 bases). The germline CDR1 and CDR2 sequences are SEHNR and FQNEAQ (reference sequence). The V and J ends lost 6 bases and 5 bases respectively, with 8 bases between them. This CDR3 spans 13 amino acids. In DNA form, the CDR3 reads TGTGCCAGCAGACCGACAGATAATTCACCCCTCCACTTT. It yields the protein CASRPTDNSPLHF.

V and J are TRBV19 and TRBJ1-6, with TRBD1 matching 7 bases. The CDR3 consists of 15 residues. CDR1 LNHDA and CDR2 SQIVND come from the germline V gene (reference sequence). Trimming at V came to 5 bases and at J to 7 bases, leaving 8 bases not matched to a gene. CDR3 residues: CASSPRDRVNSPLHF. As DNA, the CDR3 is TGTGCCAGTAGTCCCCGGGACAGAGTAAATTCACCCCTCCACTTT.

The chain couples TRBV11-3 to TRBJ2-7; the D gene is possibly TRBD1 (6 bases). Germline V CDR1 and CDR2: SGHNT, YENEEA. CDR3 length: 12 residues. Trimming took off 4 bases at V and 3 bases at J, with 7 bases between the two ends. Here the CDR3 DNA reads TGTGCCAGCAGCTCGGACAGCTACGAGCAGTACTTC. This encodes CASSSDSYEQYF.

This clone came up a few times. This rearrangement joins TRBV6-5 to TRBJ1-1; no definite D call. This CDR3 is 13 amino acids long. The germline V gene has CDR1 MNHEY and CDR2 SVGAGI. V lost 7 bases, J lost 5 bases, and 14 bases lay in between. The CDR3 nucleotides are TGTGCCAGCATTCTTACCGGGTTAACTGAAGCTTTCTTT. It yields the protein CASILTGLTEAFF.

The chain recombines TRBV18 with TRBJ1-4; D gene unclear. From germline, CDR1 is KGHSH and CDR2 LQKENI. The CDR3 has 14 amino acids. V lost 2 bases to trimming and J lost 5 bases, with 9 bases between them. CDR3 in DNA: TGTGCCAGCTCACCAGGTCAGCGAAATGAAAAACTGTTTTTT. Its protein product is CASSPGQRNEKLFF.

The V gene is TRBV5-1, the J gene TRBJ2-5; no definite D call. Trimming shortened V by 5 bases and J by 5 bases, and 7 bases separated the two germline ends. The CDR3 is 11 residues long. The germline V gene encodes CDR1 SGHRS and CDR2 YFSETQ. The CDR3 reads CASRIRETQYF. Here the CDR3 DNA reads TGCGCCAGCAGAATCCGGGAGACCCAGTACTTC.